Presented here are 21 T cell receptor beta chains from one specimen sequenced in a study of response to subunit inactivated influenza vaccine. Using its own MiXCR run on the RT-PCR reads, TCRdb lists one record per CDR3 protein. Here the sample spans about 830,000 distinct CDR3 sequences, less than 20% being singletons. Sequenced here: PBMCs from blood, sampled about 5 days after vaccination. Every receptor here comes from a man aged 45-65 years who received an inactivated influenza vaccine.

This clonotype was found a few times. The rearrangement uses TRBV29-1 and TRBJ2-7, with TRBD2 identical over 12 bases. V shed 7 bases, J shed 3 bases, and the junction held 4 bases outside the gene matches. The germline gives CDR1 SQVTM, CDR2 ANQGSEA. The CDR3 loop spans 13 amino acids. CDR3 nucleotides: TGCAGCGCTTGGACTAGCGGGGACTACGAGCAGTACTTC. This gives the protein CSAWTSGDYEQYF.

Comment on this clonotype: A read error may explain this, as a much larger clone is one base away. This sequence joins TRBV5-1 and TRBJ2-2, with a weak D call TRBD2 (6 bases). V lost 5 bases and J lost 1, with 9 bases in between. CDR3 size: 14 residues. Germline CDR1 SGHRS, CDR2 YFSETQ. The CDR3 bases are TGCGCCAGCAGGCGGCGGGAGAACACCGGGGAGCTGTTTTTT. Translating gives CASRRRENTGELFF.

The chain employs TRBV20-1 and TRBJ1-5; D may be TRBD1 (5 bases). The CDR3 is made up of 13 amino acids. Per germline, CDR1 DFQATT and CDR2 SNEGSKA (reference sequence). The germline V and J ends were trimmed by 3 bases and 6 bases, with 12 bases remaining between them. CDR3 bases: TGCAGTGCTAGTTTAGGGGAGGGTCAGCCCCAGCATTTT. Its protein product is CSASLGEGQPQHF.

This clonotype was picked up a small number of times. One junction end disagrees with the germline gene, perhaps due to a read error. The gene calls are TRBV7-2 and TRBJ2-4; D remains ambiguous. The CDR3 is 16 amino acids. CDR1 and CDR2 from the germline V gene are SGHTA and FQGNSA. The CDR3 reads CSSSSARAAAKNIQYF. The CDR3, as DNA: TGTTCCAGCAGCTCGGCAAGGGCTGCAGCCAAAAACATTCAGTACTTC. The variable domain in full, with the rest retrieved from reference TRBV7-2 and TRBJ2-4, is GAGVSQSPSNKVTEKGKDVELRCDPISGHTALYWYRQSLGQGLEFLIYFQGNSAPDKSGLPSDRFSAERTGGSVSTLTIQRTQQEDSAVYLCSSSSARAAAKNIQYFGAGTRLSVL.

The CDR3 DNA reads TGCGCCAGCAGTTGGGACAGGGGTGAGCAGTTCTTC. Its protein is CASSWDRGEQFF. The gene calls are TRBV5-1 and TRBJ2-1, with TRBD1 matching 10 bases. CDR3 length equals 12 residues. The germline V gene encodes CDR1 SGHRS and CDR2 YFSETQ. Unmatched junction bases numbered 2, after V lost 5 bases and J lost 9 bases.

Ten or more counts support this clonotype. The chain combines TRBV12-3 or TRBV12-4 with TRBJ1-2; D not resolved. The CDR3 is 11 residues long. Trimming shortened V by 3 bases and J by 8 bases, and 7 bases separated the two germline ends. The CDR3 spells CASSFYGGYTF. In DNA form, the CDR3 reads TGTGCCAGCAGTTTTTACGGAGGCTACACCTTC.

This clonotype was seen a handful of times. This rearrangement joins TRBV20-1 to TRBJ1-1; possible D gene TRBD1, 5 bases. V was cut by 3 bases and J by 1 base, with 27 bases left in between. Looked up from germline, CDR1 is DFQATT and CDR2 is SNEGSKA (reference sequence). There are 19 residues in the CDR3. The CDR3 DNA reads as TGCAGTGCTAGTTCGAGTAGGAGGGGACGCCTTCCTAAGAACACTGAAGCTTTCTTT. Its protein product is CSASSSRRGRLPKNTEAFF.

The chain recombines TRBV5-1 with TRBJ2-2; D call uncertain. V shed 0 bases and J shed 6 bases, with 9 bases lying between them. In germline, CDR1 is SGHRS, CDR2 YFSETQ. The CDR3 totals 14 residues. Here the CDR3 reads CASSLGAVSGELFF. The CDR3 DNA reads TGCGCCAGCAGCTTGGGGGCAGTGTCCGGGGAGCTGTTTTTT. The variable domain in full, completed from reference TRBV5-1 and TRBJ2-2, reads KAGVTQTPRYLIKTRGQQVTLSCSPISGHRSVSWYQQTPGQGLQFLFEYFSETQRNKGNFPGRFSGRQFSNSRSEMNVSTLELGDSALYLCASSLGAVSGELFFGEGSRLTVL.

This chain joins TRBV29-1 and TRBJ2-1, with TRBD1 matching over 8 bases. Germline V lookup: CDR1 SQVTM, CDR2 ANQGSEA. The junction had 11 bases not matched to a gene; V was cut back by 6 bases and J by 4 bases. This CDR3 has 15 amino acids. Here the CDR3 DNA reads TGCAGCGTGGGGGACAGGCTCAGATCTTACAATGAGCAGTTCTTC. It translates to CSVGDRLRSYNEQFF.

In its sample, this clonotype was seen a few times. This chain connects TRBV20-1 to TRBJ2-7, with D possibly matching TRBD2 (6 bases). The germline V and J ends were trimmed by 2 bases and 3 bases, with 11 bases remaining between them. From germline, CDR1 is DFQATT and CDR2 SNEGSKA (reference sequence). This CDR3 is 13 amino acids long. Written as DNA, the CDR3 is TGCAGTGCTAGACCTCCTAGCGTCTACGAGCAGTACTTC. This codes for CSARPPSVYEQYF.

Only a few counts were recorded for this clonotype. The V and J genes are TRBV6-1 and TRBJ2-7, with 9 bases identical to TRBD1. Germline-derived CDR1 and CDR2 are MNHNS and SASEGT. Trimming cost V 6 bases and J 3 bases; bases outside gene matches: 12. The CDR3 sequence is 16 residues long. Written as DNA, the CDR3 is TGTGCCAGCAGCCGAACCCGGGACAGGGTTTACTACGAGCAGTACTTC. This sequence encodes CASSRTRDRVYYEQYF.

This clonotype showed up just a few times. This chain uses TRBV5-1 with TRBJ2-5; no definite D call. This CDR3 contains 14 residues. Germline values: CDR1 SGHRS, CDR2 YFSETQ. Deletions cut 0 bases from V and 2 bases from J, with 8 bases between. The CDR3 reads CASSLVTMQETQYF. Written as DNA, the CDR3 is TGCGCCAGCAGCTTGGTGACGATGCAAGAGACCCAGTACTTC.

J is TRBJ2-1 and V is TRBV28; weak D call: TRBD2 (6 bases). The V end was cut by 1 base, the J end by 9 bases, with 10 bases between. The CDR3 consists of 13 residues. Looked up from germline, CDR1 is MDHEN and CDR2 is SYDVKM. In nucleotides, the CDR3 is TGTGCCAGCAGTTTATACCTAGCGAGTGAGCAGTTCTTC. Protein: CASSLYLASEQFF.

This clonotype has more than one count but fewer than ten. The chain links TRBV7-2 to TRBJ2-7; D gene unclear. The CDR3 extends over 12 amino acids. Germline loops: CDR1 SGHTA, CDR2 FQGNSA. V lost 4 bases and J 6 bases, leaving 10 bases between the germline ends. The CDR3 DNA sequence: TGTGCCAGCAGCTCCGATATTACCGAGCAGTACTTC. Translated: CASSSDITEQYF.

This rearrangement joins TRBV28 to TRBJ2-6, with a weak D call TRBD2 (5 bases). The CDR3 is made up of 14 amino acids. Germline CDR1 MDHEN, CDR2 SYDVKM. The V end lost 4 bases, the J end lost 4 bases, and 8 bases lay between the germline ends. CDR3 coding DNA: TGTGCCAGCAGTTACGGGGTCGGGGCCAACGTCCTGACTTTC. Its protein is CASSYGVGANVLTF.

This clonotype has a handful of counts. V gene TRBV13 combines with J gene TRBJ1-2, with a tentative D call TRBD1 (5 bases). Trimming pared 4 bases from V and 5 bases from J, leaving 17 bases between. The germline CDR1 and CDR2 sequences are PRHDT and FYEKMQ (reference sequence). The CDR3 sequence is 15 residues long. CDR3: CASSSNLVGDYGYTF. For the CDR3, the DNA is TGTGCCAGCAGCTCCAACCTGGTGGGGGATTATGGCTACACCTTC. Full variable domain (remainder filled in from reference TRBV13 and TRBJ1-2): AAGVIQSPRHLIKEKRETATLKCYPIPRHDTVYWYQQGPGQDPQFLISFYEKMQSDKGSIPDRFSAQQFSDYHSELNMSSLELGDSALYFCASSSNLVGDYGYTFGSGTRLTVV.

The chain's CDR3 is CASGTGPYNEQFF. The CDR3 DNA is TGTGCCAGCGGGACAGGTCCCTACAATGAGCAGTTCTTC. V gene TRBV6-4 combines with J gene TRBJ2-1, with 8 positions matching TRBD1. The germline CDR1 and CDR2 sequences are MRHNA and SNTAGT. This CDR3 comprises 13 residues. The V segment lost 8 bases and the J segment 2 bases; nucleotides outside the gene matches: 2.

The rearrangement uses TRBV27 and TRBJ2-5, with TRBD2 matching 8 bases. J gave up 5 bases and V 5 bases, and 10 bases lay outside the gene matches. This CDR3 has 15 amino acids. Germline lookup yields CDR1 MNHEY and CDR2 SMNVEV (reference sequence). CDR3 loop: CASSPTSGGGETQYF. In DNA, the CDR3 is TGTGCCAGCAGTCCTACTAGCGGTGGGGGGGAGACCCAGTACTTC.

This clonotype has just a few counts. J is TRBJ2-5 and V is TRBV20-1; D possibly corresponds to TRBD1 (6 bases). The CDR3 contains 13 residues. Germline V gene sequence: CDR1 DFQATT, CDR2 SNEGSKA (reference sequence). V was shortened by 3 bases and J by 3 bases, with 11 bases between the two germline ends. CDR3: CSASRGNKETQYF. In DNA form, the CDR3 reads TGCAGTGCTAGCAGGGGAAACAAAGAGACCCAGTACTTC.

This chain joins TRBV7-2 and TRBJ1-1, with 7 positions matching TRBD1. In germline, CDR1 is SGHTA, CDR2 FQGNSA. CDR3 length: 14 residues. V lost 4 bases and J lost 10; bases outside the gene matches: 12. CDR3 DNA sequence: TGTGCCAGCAGCTCGCCTGGGACAGATTGGGGAGCTTTCTTT. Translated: CASSSPGTDWGAFF.

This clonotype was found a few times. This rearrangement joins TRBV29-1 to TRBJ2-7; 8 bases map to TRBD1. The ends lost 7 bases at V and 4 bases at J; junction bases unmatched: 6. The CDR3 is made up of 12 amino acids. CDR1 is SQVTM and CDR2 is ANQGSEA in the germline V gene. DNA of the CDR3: TGCAGCGCCGGGACAGGATTATACGAGCAGTACTTC. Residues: CSAGTGLYEQYF.